The clone carrying this T cell receptor (beta chain) was seen repeatedly, ten times or more. Antigen: not known. The data are from a study of T cells after yellow fever vaccination. Broader study findings: A secondary response was less intense yet reached its peak sooner, at day 5 versus 15.

Trimming took 0 bases from V and 6 from J, leaving 6 bases between them. The germline V gene has CDR1 SGHRS and CDR2 YFSETQ. This CDR3 spans 13 amino acids. Researchers made TCR cDNA using 5'RACE template switching, and this step added a universal primer site and UMIs. One entry per CDR3 protein results from TCRdb running MiXCR on the 5' RACE reads. The data show 400,000 or so distinct CDR3 sequences, roughly 20% seen once. The sample consisted of PBMCs, taken before the yellow fever booster vaccination. This clonotype was obtained from a man aged 18 to 30 who received the YFV17D yellow fever vaccine. The J gene is TRBJ2-2, the V gene TRBV5-1, with D perhaps TRBD1 (6 bases). CDR3 DNA sequence: TGCGCCAGCAGCTTGGGACAGGCCGGGGAGCTGTTTTTT. Translating it yields CASSLGQAGELFF.